The entry that follows covers one TCR beta chain sequence. TCRdb's table, derived via immunoSEQ multiplex PCR, lists solely in-frame clones and lacks some. In the table there are 15,000 to 20,000 clones, about two thirds of which are singletons. Germline CDR1 reads MGHRA; CDR2 reads YSYEKL. This CDR3 has 13 amino acids. The data were obtained in a study of chemoradiotherapy in HPV16-positive cancers. Study in general: Two HPV16-positive patients' cells yielded candidate HPV-specific clones and common motifs.

J is TRBJ2-5 and V is TRBV4-1, with D possibly being TRBD1 or TRBD2 (5 bases each). The closer fit of TRBJ2-7 to the DNA end suggests the J call may be wrong. Specimen: tumor tissue, collected from a patient who underwent chemoradiotherapy. This sequence was found in a human donor with HPV-associated anogenital cancer. The CDR3 nucleotides are TGCGCCAGCACCCCGGGGCTGGGCTACGAGCAGTACTTC. This codes for CASTPGLGYEQYF.